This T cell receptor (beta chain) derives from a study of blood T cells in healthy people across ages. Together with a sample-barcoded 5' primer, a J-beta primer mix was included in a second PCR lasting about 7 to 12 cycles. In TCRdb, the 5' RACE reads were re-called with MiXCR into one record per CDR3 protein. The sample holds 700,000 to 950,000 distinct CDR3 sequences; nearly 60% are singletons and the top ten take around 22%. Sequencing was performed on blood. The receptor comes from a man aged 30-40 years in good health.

DNA of the CDR3: TGTGCCAGCAGTTTATCTATAGAACGCTTTTACGAGCAGTACTTC. As protein: CASSLSIERFYEQYF. The chain combines TRBV27 with TRBJ2-7; D is uncertain. CDR1 MNHEY and CDR2 SMNVEV come from the germline V gene (reference sequence). Trimming took 0 bases from V and 4 from J, leaving 13 bases between them. The CDR3 loop spans 15 amino acids.